These T cell receptor beta chains were read from a single sample in a study of OX40 agonist ivuxolimab in advanced cancers. Measured with immunoSEQ multiplex PCR; TCRdb has only the in-frame clones, and not every one. In the table there are tens of thousands of clones, around nine tenths of which are singletons. Sequences were derived from CD4+ or CD8+ T cells sorted from blood, sampled in a trial of the OX40 agonist ivuxolimab. Source of these receptors: an adult with an advanced solid tumor such as melanoma, head and neck, liver or kidney cancer. Each CDR3 is given without its conserved first and last residue.

J gene	CDR3 length	V gene	CDR3 protein
TRBJ1-5	11	TRBV28	ATQENSNQPQH
TRBJ2-2	12	TRBV6-5	ASSEQQGTGELF
TRBJ2-3	13	TRBV6-5	ASSPDGSYTDTQY
TRBJ2-7	15	TRBV5-1	ASSSWTSGASSYEQY
TRBJ2-5	11	TRBV5-4	ASSLARQETQY
TRBJ2-7	13	TRBV6-5	ASSTATGVLYEQY
TRBJ2-1	14	TRBV7-6	ASSRRIGDRYNEQF
TRBJ2-1	14	TRBV11-2	ASSGIWTSRVNEQF
TRBJ2-5	13	TRBV7-9	ASSPGPRAGETQY
TRBJ2-7	10	TRBV6-5	ASRRQTYEQY
TRBJ1-1	11	TRBV30	ACQQWENTEAF
TRBJ1-2	12	TRBV9	ASSVGAKNYGYT
TRBJ1-5	12	TRBV7-2	ASSPPGPYQPQH
TRBJ2-4	12	TRBV19	ASRPGTSANIQY
TRBJ2-5	11	TRBV7-2	ASSPGSIETQY
TRBJ2-3	12	TRBV28	ASSLPQGTDTQY
TRBJ2-7	13	TRBV11-2	ASSLVAGGSYEQY
TRBJ1-6	13	TRBV19	ASSIPGRAYSPLH
TRBJ1-5	16	TRBV2	ASSLTTPGTFRYQPQH
TRBJ1-4	12	TRBV18	ASSPGTANEKLF
TRBJ1-5	16	TRBV6-1	ASSDRGRTGGGNQPQH
TRBJ2-5	14	TRBV4-3	ASSQDGRRAYETQY